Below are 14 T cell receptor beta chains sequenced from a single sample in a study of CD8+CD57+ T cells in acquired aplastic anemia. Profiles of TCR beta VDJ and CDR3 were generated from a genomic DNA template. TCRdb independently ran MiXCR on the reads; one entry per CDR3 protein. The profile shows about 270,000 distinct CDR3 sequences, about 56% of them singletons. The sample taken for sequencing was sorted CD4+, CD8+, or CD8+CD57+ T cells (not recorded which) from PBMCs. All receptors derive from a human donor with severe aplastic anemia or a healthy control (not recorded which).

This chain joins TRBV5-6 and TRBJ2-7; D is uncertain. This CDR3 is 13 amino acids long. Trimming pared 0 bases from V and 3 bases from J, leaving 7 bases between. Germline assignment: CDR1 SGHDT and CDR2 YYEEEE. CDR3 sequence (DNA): TGTGCCAGCAGCTTGGGGTCTAACTACGAGCAGTACTTC. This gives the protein CASSLGSNYEQYF.

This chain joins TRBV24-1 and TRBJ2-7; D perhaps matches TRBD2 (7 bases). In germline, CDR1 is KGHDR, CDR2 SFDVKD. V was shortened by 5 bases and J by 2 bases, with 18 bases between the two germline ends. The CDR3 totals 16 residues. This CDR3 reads CATSVGGGGATYEQYF. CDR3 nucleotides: TGTGCCACCAGTGTAGGAGGGGGGGGCGCCACCTACGAGCAGTACTTC.

Written as DNA, the CDR3 is TGTGCCAGCAGCTCCCTCTGGGTAGCGGGCTACAATGAGCAGTTCTTC. Its protein is CASSSLWVAGYNEQFF. The chain combines TRBV9 with TRBJ2-1; 7 nucleotides match TRBD2. Losses at the gene ends were 4 bases for V and 3 bases for J; bases not matched to a gene: 10. This CDR3 spans 16 amino acids. The germline gives CDR1 SGDLS, CDR2 YYNGEE.

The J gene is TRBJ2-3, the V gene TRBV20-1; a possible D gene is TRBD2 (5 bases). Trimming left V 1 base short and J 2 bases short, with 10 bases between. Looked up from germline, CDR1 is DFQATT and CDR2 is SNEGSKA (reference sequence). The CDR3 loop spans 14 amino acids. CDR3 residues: CSARGAANTDTQYF. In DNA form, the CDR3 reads TGCAGTGCTAGAGGAGCGGCGAACACAGATACGCAGTATTTT.

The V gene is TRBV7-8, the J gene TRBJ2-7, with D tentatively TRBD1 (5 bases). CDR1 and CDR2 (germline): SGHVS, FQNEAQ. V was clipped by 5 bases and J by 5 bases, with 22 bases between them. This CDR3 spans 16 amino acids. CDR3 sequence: CASSRTASQGNHEQYF. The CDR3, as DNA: TGTGCCAGCAGCCGTACGGCTTCGCAGGGTAACCACGAGCAGTACTTC. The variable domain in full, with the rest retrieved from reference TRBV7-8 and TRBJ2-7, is GAGVSQSPRYKVAKRGQDVALRCDPISGHVSLFWYQQALGQGPEFLTYFQNEAQLDKSGLPSDRFFAERPEGSVSTLKIQRTQQEDSAVYLCASSRTASQGNHEQYFGPGTRLTVT.

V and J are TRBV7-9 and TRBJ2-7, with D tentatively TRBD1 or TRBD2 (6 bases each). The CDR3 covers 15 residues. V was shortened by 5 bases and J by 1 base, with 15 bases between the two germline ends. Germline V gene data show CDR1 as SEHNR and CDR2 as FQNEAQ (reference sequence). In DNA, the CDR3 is TGTGCCAGCAGCCAAGAAAGGGGGAGGTCCTACGAGCAGTACTTC. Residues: CASSQERGRSYEQYF. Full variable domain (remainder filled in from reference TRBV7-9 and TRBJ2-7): DTGVSQNPRHKITKRGQNVTFRCDPISEHNRLYWYRQTLGQGPEFLTYFQNEAQLEKSRLLSDRFSAERPKGSFSTLEIQRTEQGDSAMYLCASSQERGRSYEQYFGPGTRLTVT.

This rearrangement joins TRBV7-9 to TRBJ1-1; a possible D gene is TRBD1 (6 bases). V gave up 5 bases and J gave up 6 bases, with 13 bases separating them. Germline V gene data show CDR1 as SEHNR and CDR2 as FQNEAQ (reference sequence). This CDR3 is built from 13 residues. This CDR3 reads CASSVTGSSEAFF. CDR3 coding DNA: TGTGCCAGCAGCGTTACAGGGTCCTCTGAAGCTTTCTTT.

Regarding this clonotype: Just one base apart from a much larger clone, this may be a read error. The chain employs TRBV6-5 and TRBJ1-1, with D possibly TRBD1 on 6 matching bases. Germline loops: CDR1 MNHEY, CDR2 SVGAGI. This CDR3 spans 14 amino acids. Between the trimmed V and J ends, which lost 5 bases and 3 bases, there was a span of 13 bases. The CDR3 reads CASSPQGGYTEAFF. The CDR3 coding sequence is TGTGCCAGCAGTCCCCAAGGGGGGTACACTGAAGCTTTCTTT.

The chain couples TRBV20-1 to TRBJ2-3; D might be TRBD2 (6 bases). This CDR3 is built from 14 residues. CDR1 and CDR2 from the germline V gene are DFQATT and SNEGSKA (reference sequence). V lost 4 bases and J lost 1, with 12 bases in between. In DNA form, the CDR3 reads TGCAGTGCTAAACTAGCTGCCGGCACAGATACGCAGTATTTT. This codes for CSAKLAAGTDTQYF.

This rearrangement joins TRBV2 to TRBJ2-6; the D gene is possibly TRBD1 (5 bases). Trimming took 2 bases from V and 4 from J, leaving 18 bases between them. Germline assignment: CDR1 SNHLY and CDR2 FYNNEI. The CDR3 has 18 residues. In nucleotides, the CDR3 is TGTGCCAGCAGTGAATCCCCTTACAGGACCCCAGGGGCCAACGTCCTGACTTTC. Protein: CASSESPYRTPGANVLTF.

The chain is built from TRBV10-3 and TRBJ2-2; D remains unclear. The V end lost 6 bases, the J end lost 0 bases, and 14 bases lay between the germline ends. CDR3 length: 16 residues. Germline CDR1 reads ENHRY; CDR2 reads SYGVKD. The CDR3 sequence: CAISDNSVSNTGELFF. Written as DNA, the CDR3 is TGTGCCATCAGCGATAACAGCGTCTCGAACACCGGGGAGCTGTTTTTT.

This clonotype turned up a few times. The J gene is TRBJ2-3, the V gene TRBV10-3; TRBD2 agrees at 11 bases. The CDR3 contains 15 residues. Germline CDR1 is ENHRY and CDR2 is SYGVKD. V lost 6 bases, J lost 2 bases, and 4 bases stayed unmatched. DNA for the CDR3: TGTGCCATCAGCGAGACTAGCGGGGACACAGATACGCAGTATTTT. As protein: CAISETSGDTDTQYF.

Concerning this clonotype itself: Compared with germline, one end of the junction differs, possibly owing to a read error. CDR3 residues: CGVGSNTEAFF. CDR3 DNA sequence: TGCGGCGTTGGGTCTAACACTGAAGCTTTCTTT. The chain joins TRBV29-1 to TRBJ1-1; D unclear. This CDR3 is 11 amino acids long. Germline loops: CDR1 SQVTM, CDR2 ANQGSEA.

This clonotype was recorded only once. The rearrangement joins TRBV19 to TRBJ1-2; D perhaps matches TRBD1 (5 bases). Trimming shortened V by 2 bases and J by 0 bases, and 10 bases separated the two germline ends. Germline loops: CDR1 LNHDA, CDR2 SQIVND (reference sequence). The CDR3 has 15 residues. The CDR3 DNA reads TGTGCCAGTAGTATATCGGGGGAGTCTAACTATGGCTACACCTTC. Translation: CASSISGESNYGYTF.